This T cell receptor (beta chain) is from a study of PD-1 blockade in classical Hodgkin lymphoma. Points from the study as a whole: TCR diversity rose significantly by C4D1 in CD4+ but not CD8+ cells.

Every single patient, without exception, relapsed after autologous stem cell transplantation, and brentuximab vedotin exposure varied. The CD4+ T cells used were purified from thawed PBMCs through magnetic negative selection. The CDR3 is made up of 14 amino acids. CDR1 is LNHDA and CDR2 is SQIVND in the germline V gene (reference sequence). Unmatched junction bases numbered 6, after V lost 4 bases and J lost 6 bases. Notes on this clone: As yet, its antigen is unknown.

Here immunoSEQ multiplex PCR was the method, and the copy in TCRdb shows in-frame clones only, minus some. The data show 25,000 to 35,000 clones, roughly 85% seen once. J is TRBJ2-1 and V is TRBV19; the match to TRBD2 covers 7 bases. The receptor was derived from a human donor with classical Hodgkin lymphoma. Material: CD4+ T cells from blood, obtained at baseline. CDR3 nucleotides: TGTGCCAGTAGTAGGAAGCGGGAAGGCAATGAGCAGTTCTTC. Residues: CASSRKREGNEQFF.